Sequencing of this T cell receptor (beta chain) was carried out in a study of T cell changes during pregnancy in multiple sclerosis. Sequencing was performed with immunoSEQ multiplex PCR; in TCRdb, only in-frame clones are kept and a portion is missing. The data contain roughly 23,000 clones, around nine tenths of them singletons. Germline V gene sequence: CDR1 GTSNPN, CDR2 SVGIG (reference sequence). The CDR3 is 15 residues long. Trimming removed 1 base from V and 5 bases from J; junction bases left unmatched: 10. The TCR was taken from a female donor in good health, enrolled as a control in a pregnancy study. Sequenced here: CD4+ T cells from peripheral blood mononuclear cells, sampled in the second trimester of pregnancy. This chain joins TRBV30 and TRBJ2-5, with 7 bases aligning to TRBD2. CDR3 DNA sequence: TGTGCCTGGAGTGGAAGGGAACTAGCGATCGAGACCCAGTACTTC. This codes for CAWSGRELAIETQYF. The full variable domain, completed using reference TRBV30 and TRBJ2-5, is SQTIHQWPATLVQPVGSPLSLECTVEGTSNPNLYWYRQAAGRGLQLLFYSVGIGQISSEVPQNLSASRPQDRQFILSSKKLLLSDSGFYLCAWSGRELAIETQYFGPGTRLLVL.